This T cell receptor beta chain was recovered during a study of CD8+ T cells in alopecia areata (dated by TCRdb to 2016 to 2019). In terms of the full investigation: Treated patients were enrolled in an open-label pilot trial of oral tofacitinib at 5 to 10 mg twice daily for moderate-to-severe alopecia areata. Patients received tofacitinib for 6 to 18 months and were then followed off drug for 6 months to check for delayed response and recurrence. For the treated patients, the SALT score, which quantifies what percentage of scalp surface area is affected, served as the measure of disease severity. In both human patients and the C3H/HeJ mouse model, the study applied high-throughput TCRbeta sequencing to look at T cell clonal expansion in alopecia areata. Human TCRbeta sequencing covered scalp tissue and sorted CD4+ and CD8+ peripheral blood T cells from patchy and totalis/universalis alopecia areata patients and healthy controls. Tofacitinib-treated patients had biopsies at baseline and at 4 and 24 weeks of treatment, with a later scalp biopsy in several patients. Scalp clonality was compared across normal scalp (n=4), patchy alopecia areata scalp (n=8), and alopecia totalis/universalis scalp (n=8). RNA came from the PAXgene miRNA kit for fixed scalp, the miRNeasy kit for PBMCs, and the RNeasy kit for mouse skin. TCRbeta CDR3 regions were amplified by immunoSEQ multiplex PCR with 35 Vbeta forward and 13 Jbeta reverse primers.

In the germline V gene, CDR1 corresponds to SGHRS and CDR2 to YFSETQ. Cut back by 3 bases and 4 bases, the V and J ends lie 4 bases apart. The CDR3 measures 12 amino acids from cysteine to phenylalanine. Kept here is only the CDR3 DNA, which spans 36 bases and is read in frame from base 1. The receptor library was made with the immunoSEQ multiplex PCR assay. RNA was extracted from all samples and reverse transcribed into cDNA as template for TCR sequencing. SuperScript III was used to make first-strand cDNA, primed with a 2:1 mix of oligo-dT and random hexamers. A synthetic immune receptor repertoire was used to gauge amplification bias, and whatever bias remained was removed computationally. For the original study's pipeline: Raw reads were preprocessed to remove errors, and CDR3 was defined by IMGT conventions from the conserved cysteine to phenylalanine. To get clonality, Shannon entropy was normalized by log2 of the number of productive unique TCRs and the result was subtracted from 1. Whether scalp clones were CD4 or CD8 was inferred by matching scalp TCRbeta sequences against CD4 and CD8 repertoires sorted from blood. Here the immuneACCESS table is served through TCRdb, limited to in-frame sequences with V and J called. Missing clones are a known gap in these copies; in checked studies unresolved V genes cover under half, and the rest lacks a known reason. V, J and clone size were drawn from that table, and D and trimming were deduced from the DNA. In this sample the table shows under 200,000 clones, 50% to 70% of which occur a single time. 0.91% of the sample belongs to the ten largest clones.

Comment on this clone: The specificity of this receptor is unknown. Within one base of it there is no much larger clone, and no base qualities were kept.

General conclusions and limits of the study: Because the treated cohort was small and had just a single nonresponder, larger studies are needed to establish links between baseline CD8+ expansion and response. Scalp clonality and the number of expanded CD8+ clones among the top 100 scalp clones were significantly decreased by tofacitinib. Shared TCR sequences between patients were less evident than in mice, which may be partly attributable to HLA diversity in the patient population. During tofacitinib treatment, many expanded lesional clones remained in scalp and blood, and this persistence may partly explain relapse after treatment is stopped. Compared with normal scalp, lesional scalp had higher clonality and more expanded CD8+ clones, particularly in alopecia totalis/universalis, a pattern that suggests antigenic drive. Unlike mouse skin, which is dominated by gammadelta T cells, normal human skin has resident alphabeta T cells that are also sequenced, and this complicates analysis of the scalp TCR repertoire.

This specimen's time point label, per the study, means: about four weeks on oral tofacitinib. The treatment or condition label here, explained by the study, means: oral pan-JAK inhibitor, 5-10 mg twice daily. Peripheral blood and lesional scalp punch biopsies were obtained from patients with alopecia areata. After PBMCs were isolated by density centrifugation and stained for CD3, CD4 and CD8, a FACSAria was used to sort CD4+ and CD8+ T cells. Sequences were derived from CD4+ T cells sorted from blood, sampled at week 4, from a patient treated with tofacitinib. The clonotype originates from a human donor with alopecia areata. The chain is encoded by TRBV5-1 joined to TRBJ2-2; the D gene cannot be resolved reliably. The CDR3 has the sequence CASSYGTGELFF. DNA sequence: TGCGCCAGCAGCTACGGCACCGGGGAGCTGTTTTTT. Reference TRBV5-1 and TRBJ2-2 proteins supply the regions before and after the CDR3; the full variable domain is: KAGVTQTPRYLIKTRGQQVTLSCSPISGHRSVSWYQQTPGQGLQFLFEYFSETQRNKGNFPGRFSGRQFSNSRSEMNVSTLELGDSALYLCASSYGTGELFFGEGSRLTVL.